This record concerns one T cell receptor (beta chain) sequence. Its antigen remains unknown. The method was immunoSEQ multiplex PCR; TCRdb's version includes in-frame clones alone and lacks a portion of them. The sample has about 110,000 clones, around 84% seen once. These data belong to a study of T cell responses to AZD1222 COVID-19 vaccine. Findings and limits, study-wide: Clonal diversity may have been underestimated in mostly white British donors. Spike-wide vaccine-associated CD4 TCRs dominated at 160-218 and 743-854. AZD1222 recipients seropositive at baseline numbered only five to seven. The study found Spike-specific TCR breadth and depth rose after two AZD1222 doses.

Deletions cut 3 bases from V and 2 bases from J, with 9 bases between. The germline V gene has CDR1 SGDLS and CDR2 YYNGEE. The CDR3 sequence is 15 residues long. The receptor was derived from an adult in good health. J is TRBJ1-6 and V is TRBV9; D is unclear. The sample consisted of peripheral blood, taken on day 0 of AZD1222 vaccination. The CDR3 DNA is TGTGCCAGCAGCGGGGGTCTCCCCTATAATTCACCCCTCCACTTT. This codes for CASSGGLPYNSPLHF.